The sequence of this TCR beta chain was determined in a study of T-cell reconstitution after alpha-beta-depleted transplantation in children. The V segment lost 3 bases and the J segment 2 bases; nucleotides outside the gene matches: 8. This CDR3 has 15 amino acids. Germline CDR1 and CDR2: SQVTM and ANQGSEA. This clonotype came up a few times. As it was prepared, the TCRbeta library received unique molecular identifiers. One entry per CDR3 protein results from TCRdb running MiXCR on the PCR reads. Of about 500,000 distinct CDR3 sequences listed, 32% are singletons. Source: PBMCs from the stem cell graft donor, taken from the stem cell graft. The V gene is TRBV29-1, the J gene TRBJ1-1; TRBD1 aligns across 8 bases. This TCR was recovered from a human donor who donated a stem cell graft to a child with aplastic anemia. CDR3 DNA sequence: TGCAGCGTTGAGACAGGGGACGCCGTAAACACTGAAGCTTTCTTT. This codes for CSVETGDAVNTEAFF.